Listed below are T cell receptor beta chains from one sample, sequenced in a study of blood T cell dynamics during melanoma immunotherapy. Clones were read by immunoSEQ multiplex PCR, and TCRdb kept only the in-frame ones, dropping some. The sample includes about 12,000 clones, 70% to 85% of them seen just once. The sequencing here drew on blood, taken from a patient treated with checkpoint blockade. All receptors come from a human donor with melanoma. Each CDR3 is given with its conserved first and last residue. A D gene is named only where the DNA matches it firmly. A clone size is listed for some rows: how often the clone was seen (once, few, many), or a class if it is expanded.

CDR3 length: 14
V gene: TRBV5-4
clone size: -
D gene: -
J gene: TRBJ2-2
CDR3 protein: CASSSRRGSEELFF

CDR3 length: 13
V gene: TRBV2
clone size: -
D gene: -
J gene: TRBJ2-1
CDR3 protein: CASSASSAAPQFF

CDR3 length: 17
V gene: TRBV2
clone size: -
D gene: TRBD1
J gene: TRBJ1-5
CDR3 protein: CASSLRTGGNSNQPQHF

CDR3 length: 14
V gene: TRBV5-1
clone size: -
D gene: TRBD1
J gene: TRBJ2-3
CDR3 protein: CASSPGQGTDTQYF

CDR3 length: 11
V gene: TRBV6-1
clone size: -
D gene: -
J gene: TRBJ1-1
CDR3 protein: CASSPRTEAFF

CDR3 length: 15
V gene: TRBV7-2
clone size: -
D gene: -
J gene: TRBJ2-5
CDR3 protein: CASSPGGGPAGTQYF

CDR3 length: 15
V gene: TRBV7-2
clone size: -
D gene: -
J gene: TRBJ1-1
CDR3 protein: CASSLERGRGTEAFF

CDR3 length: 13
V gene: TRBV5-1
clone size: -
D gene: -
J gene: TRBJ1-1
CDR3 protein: CASSLAPNTEAFF

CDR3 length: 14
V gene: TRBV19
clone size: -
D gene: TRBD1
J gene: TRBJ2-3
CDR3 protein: CASRATGVPDTQYF

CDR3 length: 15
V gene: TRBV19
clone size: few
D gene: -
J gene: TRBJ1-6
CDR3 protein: CASSSQTGGNSPLHF

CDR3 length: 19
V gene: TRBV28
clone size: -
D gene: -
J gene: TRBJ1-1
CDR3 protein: CASIKRHPIGTIRTTEAFF

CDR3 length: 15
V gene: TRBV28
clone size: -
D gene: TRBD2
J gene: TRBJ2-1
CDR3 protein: CASRPGLASYNEQFF

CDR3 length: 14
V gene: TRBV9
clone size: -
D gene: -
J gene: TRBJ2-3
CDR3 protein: CASSGKTPTDTQYF

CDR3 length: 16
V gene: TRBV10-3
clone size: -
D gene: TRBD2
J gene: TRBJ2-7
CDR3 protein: CAISVATSGGTYEQYF

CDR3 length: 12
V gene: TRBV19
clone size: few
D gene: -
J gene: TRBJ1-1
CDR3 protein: CASRSGGTEAFF

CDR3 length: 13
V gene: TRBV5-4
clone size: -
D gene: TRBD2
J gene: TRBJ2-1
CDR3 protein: CASSWERESEQFF

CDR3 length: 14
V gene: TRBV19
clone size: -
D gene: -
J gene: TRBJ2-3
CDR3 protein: CASSVGKSTDTQYF

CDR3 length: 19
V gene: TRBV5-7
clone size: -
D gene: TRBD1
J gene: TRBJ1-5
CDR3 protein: CASSRLGQGELYSNQPQHF

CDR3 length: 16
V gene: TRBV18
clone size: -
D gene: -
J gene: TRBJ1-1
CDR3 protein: CASSPTAKVMNTEAFF

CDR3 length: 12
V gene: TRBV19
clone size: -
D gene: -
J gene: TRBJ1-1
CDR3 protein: CASTIGGSEAFF

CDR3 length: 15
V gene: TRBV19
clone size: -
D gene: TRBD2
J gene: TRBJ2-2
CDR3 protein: CASRLSGGYTGELFF

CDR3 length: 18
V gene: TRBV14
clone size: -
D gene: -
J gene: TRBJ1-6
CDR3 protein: CASSQGYRRASNASPLHF

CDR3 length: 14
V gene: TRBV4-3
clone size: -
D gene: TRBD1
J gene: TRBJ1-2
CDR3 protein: CASSQETGLNGYTF

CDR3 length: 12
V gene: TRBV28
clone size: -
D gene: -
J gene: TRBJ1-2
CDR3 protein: CATTGQIYGYTF

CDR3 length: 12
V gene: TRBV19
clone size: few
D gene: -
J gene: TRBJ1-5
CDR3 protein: CASRQVPGPQHF

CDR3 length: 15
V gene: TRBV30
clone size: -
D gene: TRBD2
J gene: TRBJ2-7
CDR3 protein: CAWSAEASGIYEQYF

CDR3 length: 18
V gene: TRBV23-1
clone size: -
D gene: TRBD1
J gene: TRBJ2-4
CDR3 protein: CASSHTPKTGGAGNIQYF

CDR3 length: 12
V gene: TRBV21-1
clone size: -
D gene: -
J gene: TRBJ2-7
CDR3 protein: CASSKPGGEQYF

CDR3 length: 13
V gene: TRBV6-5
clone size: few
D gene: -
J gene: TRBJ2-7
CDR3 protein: CASSPGQIYEQYF

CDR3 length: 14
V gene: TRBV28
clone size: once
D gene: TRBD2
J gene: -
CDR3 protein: CASDTSGRNYEQYF

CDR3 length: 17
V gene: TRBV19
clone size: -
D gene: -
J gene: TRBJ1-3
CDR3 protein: CASSIDLQPLYGNTIYF

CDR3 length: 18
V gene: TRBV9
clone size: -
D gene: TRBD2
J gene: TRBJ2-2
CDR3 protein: CASSVDSLAGGPDGELFF

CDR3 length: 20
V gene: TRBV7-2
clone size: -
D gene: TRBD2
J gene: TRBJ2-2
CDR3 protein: CASSLASGLAGAENTGELFF

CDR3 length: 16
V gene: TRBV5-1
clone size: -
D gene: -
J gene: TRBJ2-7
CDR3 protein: CASSFLGGFARDEQYF

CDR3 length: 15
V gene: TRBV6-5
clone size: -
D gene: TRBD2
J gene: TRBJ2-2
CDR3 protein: CASRSGALNTGELFF

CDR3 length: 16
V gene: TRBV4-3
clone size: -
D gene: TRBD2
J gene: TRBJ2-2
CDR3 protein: CASSQEVSGTTGELFF

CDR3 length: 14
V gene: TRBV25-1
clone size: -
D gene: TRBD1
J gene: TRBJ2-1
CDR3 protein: CARLTGGYPGEQFF

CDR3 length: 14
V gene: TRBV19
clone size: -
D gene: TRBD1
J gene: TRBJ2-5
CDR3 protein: CASSLGTGYETQYF

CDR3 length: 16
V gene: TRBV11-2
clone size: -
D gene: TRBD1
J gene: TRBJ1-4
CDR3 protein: CASSSGGGTVNEKLFF

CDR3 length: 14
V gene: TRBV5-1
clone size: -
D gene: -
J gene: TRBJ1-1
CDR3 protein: CASSLVWGNTEAFF

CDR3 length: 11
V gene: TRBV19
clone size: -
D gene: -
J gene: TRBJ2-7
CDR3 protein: CASSARNEQYF

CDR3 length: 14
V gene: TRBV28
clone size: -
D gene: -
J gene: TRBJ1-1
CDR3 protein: CASSSHRVYTEAFF

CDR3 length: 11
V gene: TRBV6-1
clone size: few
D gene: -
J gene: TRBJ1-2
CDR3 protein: CASRAAYGYTF